The source of this TCR beta chain is a study of cytomegalovirus exposure and HLA in healthy donors. With respect to this clone: No antigen is known for it.

Points from the study as a whole: Cytomegalovirus-associated status was assigned to 150 or so TCR beta chains.

CDR3 length: 14 residues. Germline V lookup: CDR1 MNHEY, CDR2 SVGAGI. With 2 bases removed from V and 6 bases from J, the gap between germline ends came to 14 bases. The table came from immunoSEQ multiplex PCR; TCRdb's copy has only in-frame clones and leaves some out. Among about 79,000 clones, approximately 93% were seen once, and the ten largest hold 3% to 4.5%. The source is a woman aged 25 to 39 in good health and CMV-seronegative. This chain links TRBV6-5 with TRBJ2-7; possibly TRBD1 for D (5 bases). The sequencing input was PBMCs. CDR3 bases: TGTGCCAGCAGTTACAGGGGTAGTGTGGGCGAGCAGTACTTC. Amino acids: CASSYRGSVGEQYF.